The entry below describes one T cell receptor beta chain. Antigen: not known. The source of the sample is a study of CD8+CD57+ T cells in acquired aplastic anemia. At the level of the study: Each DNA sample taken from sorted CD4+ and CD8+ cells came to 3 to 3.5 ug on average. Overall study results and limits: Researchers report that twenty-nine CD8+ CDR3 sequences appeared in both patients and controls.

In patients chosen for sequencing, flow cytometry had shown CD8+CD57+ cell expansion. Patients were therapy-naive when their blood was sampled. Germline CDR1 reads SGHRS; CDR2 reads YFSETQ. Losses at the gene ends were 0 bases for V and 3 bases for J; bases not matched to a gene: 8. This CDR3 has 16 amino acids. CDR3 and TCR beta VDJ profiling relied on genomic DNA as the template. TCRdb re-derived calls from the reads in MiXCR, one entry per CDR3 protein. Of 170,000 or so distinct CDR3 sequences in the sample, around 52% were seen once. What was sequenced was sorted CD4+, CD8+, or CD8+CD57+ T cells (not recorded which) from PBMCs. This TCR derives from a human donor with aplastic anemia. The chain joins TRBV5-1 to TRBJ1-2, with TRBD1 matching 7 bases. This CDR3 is CASSLGGDSFYYGYTF. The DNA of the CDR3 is TGCGCCAGCAGCTTGGGGGGGGACAGTTTTTACTATGGCTACACCTTC.